This paragraph reports one T cell receptor beta chain. Its antigen is unknown. This CDR3 has 14 residues. Assay used: immunoSEQ multiplex PCR; TCRdb lists only in-frame clones, some missing. Of about 130,000 clones listed, roughly 95% were seen once; the top ten hold around 1.7%. The sample originates from a study of cytomegalovirus exposure and HLA in healthy donors. Overall study: The roughly 130 validation repertoires were reported in a later analysis to have been generated on the same platform as the roughly 700 first-cohort repertoires. Study results and limitations: It was found in a later analysis that first-cohort TCR clusters tended to co-occur in the 90 to 150 validation repertoires. It was reportedly the case that the classifier diagnosed cytomegalovirus status with high specificity and sensitivity. Most TCR sequences were uncommon, yet certain public TCRs appeared in many donors.

Material: PBMCs. The chain has TRBV21-1 and TRBJ2-7; the table's D call TRBD1 went unverified against the DNA. TRBV21-1 is marked as a pseudogene. The clonotype comes from a man aged 18-30 years in good health and CMV-seronegative. The CDR3 nucleotides read TGTGCCAGCAGCGGGCCGGACAGGGGCTACGAGCAGTACTTC. The encoded protein is CASSGPDRGYEQYF.